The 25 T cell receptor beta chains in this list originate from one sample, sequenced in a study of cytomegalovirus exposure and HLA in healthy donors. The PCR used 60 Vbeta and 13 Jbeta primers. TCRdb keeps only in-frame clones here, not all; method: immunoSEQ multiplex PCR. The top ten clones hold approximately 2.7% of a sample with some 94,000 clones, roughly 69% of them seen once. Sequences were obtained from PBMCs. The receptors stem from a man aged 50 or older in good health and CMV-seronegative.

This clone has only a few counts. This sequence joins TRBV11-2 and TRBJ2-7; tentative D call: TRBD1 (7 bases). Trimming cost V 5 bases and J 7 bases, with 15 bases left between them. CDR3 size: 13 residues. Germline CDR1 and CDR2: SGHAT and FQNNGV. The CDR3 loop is CASSRTGAGEQYF. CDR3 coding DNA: TGTGCCAGCAGCCGAACAGGGGCGGGAGAGCAGTACTTC.

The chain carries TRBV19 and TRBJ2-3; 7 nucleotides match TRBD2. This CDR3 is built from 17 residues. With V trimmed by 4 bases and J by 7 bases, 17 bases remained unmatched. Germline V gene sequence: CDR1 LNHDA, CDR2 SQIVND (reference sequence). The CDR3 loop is CASSRRESPGTKYTQYF. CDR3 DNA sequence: TGTGCCAGTAGTAGGCGTGAATCTCCCGGGACTAAATATACGCAGTATTTT. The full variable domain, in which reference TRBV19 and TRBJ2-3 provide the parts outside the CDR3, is DGGITQSPKYLFRKEGQNVTLSCEQNLNHDAMYWYRQDPGQGLRLIYYSQIVNDFQKGDIAEGYSVSREKKESFPLTVTSAQKNPTAFYLCASSRRESPGTKYTQYFGPGTRLTVL.

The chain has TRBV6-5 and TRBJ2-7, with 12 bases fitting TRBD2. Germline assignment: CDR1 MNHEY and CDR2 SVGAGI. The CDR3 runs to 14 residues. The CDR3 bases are TGTGCCAGCAGGACTAGCGGGGGTTCCTACGAGCAGTACGTT. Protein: CASRTSGGSYEQYV.

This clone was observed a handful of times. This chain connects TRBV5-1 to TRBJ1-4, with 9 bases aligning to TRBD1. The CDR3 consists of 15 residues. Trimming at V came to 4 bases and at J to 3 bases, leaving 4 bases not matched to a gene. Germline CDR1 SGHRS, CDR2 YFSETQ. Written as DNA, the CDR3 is TGCGCCAGCAGCGGGACAGGGACAGCTAATGAAAAACTGTTTTTT. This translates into CASSGTGTANEKLFF.

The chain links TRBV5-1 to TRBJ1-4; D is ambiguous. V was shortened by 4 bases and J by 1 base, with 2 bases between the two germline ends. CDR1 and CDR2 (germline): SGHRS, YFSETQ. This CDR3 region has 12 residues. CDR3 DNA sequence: TGCGCCAGCAGCCTAACTAATGAAAAACTGTTTTTT. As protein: CASSLTNEKLFF.

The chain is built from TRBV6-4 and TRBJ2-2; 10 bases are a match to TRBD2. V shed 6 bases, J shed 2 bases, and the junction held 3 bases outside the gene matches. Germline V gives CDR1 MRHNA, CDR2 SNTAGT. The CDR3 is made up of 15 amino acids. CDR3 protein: CASSRTSGNTGELFF. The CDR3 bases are TGTGCCAGCAGCCGGACTAGCGGCAACACCGGGGAGCTGTTTTTT.

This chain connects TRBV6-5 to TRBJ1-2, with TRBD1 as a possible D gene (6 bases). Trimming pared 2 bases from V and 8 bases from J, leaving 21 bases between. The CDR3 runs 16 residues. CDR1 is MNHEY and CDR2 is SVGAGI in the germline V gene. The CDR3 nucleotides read TGTGCCAGCAGTTACCCCTTGGACAGAGAAATGTGGGGCTACACCTTC. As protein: CASSYPLDREMWGYTF.

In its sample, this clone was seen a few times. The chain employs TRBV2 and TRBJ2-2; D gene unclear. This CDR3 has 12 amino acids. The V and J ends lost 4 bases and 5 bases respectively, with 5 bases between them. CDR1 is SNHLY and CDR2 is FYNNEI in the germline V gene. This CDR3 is CASSAQTGELFF. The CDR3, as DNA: TGTGCCAGCAGTGCACAGACCGGGGAGCTGTTTTTT.

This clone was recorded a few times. CDR3 protein: CASSPDRDYGYTF. The CDR3 DNA follows: TGTGCCAGCAGTCCCGACAGGGACTATGGCTACACCTTC. The gene calls are TRBV6-5 and TRBJ1-2; 7 positions match TRBD1. The junction had 3 bases not matched to a gene; V was cut back by 5 bases and J by 3 bases. This CDR3 region has 13 residues. The germline gives CDR1 MNHEY, CDR2 SVGAGI.

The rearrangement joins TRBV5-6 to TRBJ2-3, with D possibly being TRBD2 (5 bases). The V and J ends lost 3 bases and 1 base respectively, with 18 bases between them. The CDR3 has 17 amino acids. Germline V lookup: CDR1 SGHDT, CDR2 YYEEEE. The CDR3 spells CASSSILTSRRTDTQYF. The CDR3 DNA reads TGTGCCAGCAGCTCGATTCTTACTAGTAGGCGCACAGATACGCAGTATTTT.

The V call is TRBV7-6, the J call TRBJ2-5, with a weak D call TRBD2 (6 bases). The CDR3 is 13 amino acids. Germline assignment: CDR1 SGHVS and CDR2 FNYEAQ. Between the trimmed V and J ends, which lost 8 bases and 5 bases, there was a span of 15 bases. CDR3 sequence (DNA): TGTGCCAGCCGGAGGGACCGAGGGGAGACCCAGTACTTC. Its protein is CASRRDRGETQYF.

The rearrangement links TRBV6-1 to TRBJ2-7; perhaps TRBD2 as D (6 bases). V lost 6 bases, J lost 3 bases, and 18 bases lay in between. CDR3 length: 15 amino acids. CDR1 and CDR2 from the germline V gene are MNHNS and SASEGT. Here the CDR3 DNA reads TGTGCCAGCAGGGAGGGACTCCTTCCCGGCTACGAGCAGTACTTC. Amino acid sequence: CASREGLLPGYEQYF.

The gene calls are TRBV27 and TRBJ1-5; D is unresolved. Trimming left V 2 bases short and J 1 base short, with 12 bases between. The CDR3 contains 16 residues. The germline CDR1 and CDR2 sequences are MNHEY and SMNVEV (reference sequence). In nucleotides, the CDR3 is TGTGCCAGCAGTTTAAGAGGGCCGGAAAGCAATCAGCCCCAGCATTTT. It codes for CASSLRGPESNQPQHF.

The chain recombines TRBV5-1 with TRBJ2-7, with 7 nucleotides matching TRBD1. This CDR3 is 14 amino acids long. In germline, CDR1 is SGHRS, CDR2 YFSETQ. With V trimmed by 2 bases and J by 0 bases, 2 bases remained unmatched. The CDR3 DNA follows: TGCGCCAGCAGCTTACAGGGGTCCTCCTACGAGCAGTACTTC. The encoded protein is CASSLQGSSYEQYF.

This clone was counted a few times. Here the CDR3 reads CASSEGAYGYTF. In DNA form, the CDR3 reads TGTGCCAGCAGTGAAGGGGCCTATGGCTACACCTTC. The chain couples TRBV2 to TRBJ1-2; unclear D gene. V dropped 1 base and J dropped 4 bases, with 4 bases sitting between them. The V gene's germline CDR1 is SNHLY and CDR2 FYNNEI. CDR3 length: 12 amino acids.

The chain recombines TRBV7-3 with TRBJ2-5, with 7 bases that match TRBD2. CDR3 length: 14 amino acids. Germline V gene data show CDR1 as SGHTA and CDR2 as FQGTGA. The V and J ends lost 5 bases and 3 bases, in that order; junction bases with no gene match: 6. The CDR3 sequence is CASSPEGGEETQYF. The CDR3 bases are TGTGCCAGCAGCCCCGAGGGAGGGGAAGAGACCCAGTACTTC.

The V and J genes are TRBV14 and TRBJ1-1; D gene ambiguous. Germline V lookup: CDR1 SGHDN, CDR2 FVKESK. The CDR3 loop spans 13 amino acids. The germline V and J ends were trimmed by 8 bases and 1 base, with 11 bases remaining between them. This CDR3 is CASWEVKNTEAFF. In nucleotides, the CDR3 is TGTGCCAGCTGGGAGGTTAAGAACACTGAAGCTTTCTTT.

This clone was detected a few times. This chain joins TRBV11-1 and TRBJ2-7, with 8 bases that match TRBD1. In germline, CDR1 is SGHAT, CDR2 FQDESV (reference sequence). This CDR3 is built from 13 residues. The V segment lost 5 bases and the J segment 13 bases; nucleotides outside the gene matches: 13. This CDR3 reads CASSPGTGTRAYV. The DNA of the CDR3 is TGTGCCAGCAGCCCTGGGACAGGAACCCGAGCCTACGTC.

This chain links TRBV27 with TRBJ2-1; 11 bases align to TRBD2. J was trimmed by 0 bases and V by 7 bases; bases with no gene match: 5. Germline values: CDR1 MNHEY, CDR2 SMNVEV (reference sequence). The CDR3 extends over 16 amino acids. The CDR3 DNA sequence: TGTGCCAGCACCAGACTAGCGGGGAGCTCCTACAATGAGCAGTTCTTC. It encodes CASTRLAGSSYNEQFF.

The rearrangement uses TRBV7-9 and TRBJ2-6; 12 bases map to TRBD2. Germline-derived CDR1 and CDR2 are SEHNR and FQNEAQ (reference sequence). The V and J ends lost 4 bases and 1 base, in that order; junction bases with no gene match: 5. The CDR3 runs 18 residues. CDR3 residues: CASSSILAGGSGANVLTF. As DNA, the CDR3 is TGTGCCAGCAGCTCTATCCTAGCGGGGGGGTCTGGGGCCAACGTCCTGACTTTC. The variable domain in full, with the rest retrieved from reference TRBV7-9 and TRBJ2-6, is DTGVSQNPRHKITKRGQNVTFRCDPISEHNRLYWYRQTLGQGPEFLTYFQNEAQLEKSRLLSDRFSAERPKGSFSTLEIQRTEQGDSAMYLCASSSILAGGSGANVLTFGAGSRLTVL.

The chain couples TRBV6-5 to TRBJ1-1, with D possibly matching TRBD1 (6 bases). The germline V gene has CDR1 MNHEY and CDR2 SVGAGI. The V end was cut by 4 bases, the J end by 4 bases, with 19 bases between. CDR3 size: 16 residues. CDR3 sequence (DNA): TGTGCCAGCAGTTCCCATACCCGGCCAGGGGCCACTGAAGCTTTCTTT. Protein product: CASSSHTRPGATEAFF.

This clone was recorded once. The chain's CDR3 is CASSFQGAWNYEQYF. The CDR3 region has the DNA TGTGCCAGCAGCTTTCAGGGGGCCTGGAACTACGAGCAGTACTTC. The rearrangement joins TRBV5-6 to TRBJ2-7; 8 bases agree with TRBD1. The V segment lost 2 bases and the J segment 3 bases; nucleotides outside the gene matches: 7. Germline CDR1 and CDR2: SGHDT and YYEEEE. The length of the CDR3 is 15 residues.

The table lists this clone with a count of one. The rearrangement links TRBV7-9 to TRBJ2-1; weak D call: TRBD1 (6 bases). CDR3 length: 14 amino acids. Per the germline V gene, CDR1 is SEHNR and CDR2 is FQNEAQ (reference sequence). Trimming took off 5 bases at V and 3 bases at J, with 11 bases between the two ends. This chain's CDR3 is CASSHPDSYNEQFF. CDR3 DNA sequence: TGTGCCAGCAGCCACCCGGACAGCTACAATGAGCAGTTCTTC.

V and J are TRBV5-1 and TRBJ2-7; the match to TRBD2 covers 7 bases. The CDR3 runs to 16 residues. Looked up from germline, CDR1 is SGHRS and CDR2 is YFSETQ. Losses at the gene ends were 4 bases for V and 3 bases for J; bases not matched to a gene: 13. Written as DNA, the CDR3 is TGCGCCAGCAGCCGGGGACCTAGCGGAGAAAACTACGAGCAGTACGTC. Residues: CASSRGPSGENYEQYV.

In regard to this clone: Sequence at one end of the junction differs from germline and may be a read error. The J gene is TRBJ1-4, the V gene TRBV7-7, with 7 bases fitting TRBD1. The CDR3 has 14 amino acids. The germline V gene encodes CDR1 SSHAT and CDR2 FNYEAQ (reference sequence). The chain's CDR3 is CASRPTGRREKLFF. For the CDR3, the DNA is TGTGCTAGCAGACCGACAGGGAGGCGCGAAAAACTGTTTTTT. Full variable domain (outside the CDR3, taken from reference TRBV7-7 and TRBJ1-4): GAGVSQSPRYKVTKRGQDVTLRCDPISSHATLYWYQQALGQGPEFLTYFNYEAQPDKSGLPSDRFSAERPEGSISTLTIQRTEQRDSAMYRCASRPTGRREKLFFGSGTQLSVL.